Below are 15 T cell receptor beta chains sequenced from a single sample in a study of blood T cell repertoires in COVID-19. Sequencing was performed with immunoSEQ multiplex PCR; in TCRdb, only in-frame clones are kept and a portion is missing. The data hold about 160,000 clones, with about 85% observed a single time. Sequencing was carried out using PBMCs or T cells enriched from blood (not recorded which). The receptors were sampled from a woman in her thirties or forties with acute COVID-19.

This clone has just a few counts. The rearrangement uses TRBV5-6 and TRBJ2-3, with 8 bases that match TRBD1. Germline CDR1 is SGHDT and CDR2 is YYEEEE. J was trimmed by 9 bases and V by 5 bases; bases with no gene match: 8. CDR3 length: 13 residues. The CDR3 sequence is CASSYQGAGTQYF. The DNA for the CDR3 is TGTGCCAGCAGTTACCAGGGGGCAGGGACGCAGTATTTT.

This clone was detected a few times. The chain carries TRBV9 and TRBJ1-1, with no clear D. V was clipped by 0 bases and J by 5 bases, with 8 bases between them. CDR3 size: 13 residues. Germline CDR1 and CDR2: SGDLS and YYNGEE. Written as DNA, the CDR3 is TGTGCCAGCAGCGTAGCCTGGCGGACTGAAGCTTTCTTT. It translates to CASSVAWRTEAFF.

The V call is TRBV19, the J call TRBJ2-2, with 8 bases fitting TRBD2. Germline CDR1 LNHDA, CDR2 SQIVND (reference sequence). The CDR3 consists of 18 residues. V was pared by 4 bases and J by 3 bases, with 13 bases of the junction left unmatched. CDR3 in amino acids: CASSRRGSGIVDTGELFF. The CDR3 nucleotides are TGTGCCAGTAGTAGGCGGGGTAGCGGGATAGTGGACACCGGGGAGCTGTTTTTT.

This chain connects TRBV4-2 to TRBJ2-7; 7 bases are a match to TRBD1. CDR1 is LGHNA and CDR2 is YNFKEQ in the germline V gene. The V segment lost 2 bases and the J segment 4 bases; nucleotides outside the gene matches: 8. This CDR3 has 15 amino acids. The CDR3 here is CASSQSGTEVYEQYF. DNA for the CDR3: TGTGCCAGCAGCCAATCCGGGACAGAGGTTTACGAGCAGTACTTC.

The CDR3 DNA reads TGTGCCAGCAGCGAAACCGGGAGACTAGGGGGGGCCGGGGAGCTGTTTTTT. It is translated as CASSETGRLGGAGELFF. V and J are TRBV5-6 and TRBJ2-2, with D possibly TRBD2 on 7 matching bases. CDR1 and CDR2 (germline): SGHDT, YYEEEE. The CDR3 is 17 residues long. V lost 4 bases and J lost 6, with 22 bases in between.

The chain links TRBV5-8 to TRBJ2-1; no clear D. V shed 5 bases and J shed 1 base, with 13 bases lying between them. Germline V lookup: CDR1 SGHTS, CDR2 YDEGEE. CDR3 size: 15 residues. The CDR3 is CASRSPLSSYNEQFF. The DNA of the CDR3 is TGTGCCAGCAGGTCGCCGTTGAGTTCCTACAATGAGCAGTTCTTC.

The chain couples TRBV2 to TRBJ1-4; tentatively, D is TRBD1 (6 bases). Germline values: CDR1 SNHLY, CDR2 FYNNEI. This CDR3 has 16 residues. V lost 6 bases and J 0 bases, leaving 14 bases between the germline ends. DNA for the CDR3: TGTGCCAGCAGACGGGAAACAGGGTCAACTAATGAAAAACTGTTTTTT. The encoded protein is CASRRETGSTNEKLFF.

The chain combines TRBV18 with TRBJ2-1, with 11 bases lining up with TRBD2. The junction had 17 bases not matched to a gene; V was cut back by 1 base and J by 6 bases. Looked up from germline, CDR1 is KGHSH and CDR2 is LQKENI. This CDR3 spans 20 amino acids. CDR3 DNA sequence: TGTGCCAGCTCACCACGCGTAGCACTAGCGGGAGATATGAATGGCAATGAGCAGTTCTTC. Amino acid sequence: CASSPRVALAGDMNGNEQFF.

V usage is TRBV6-5 and J usage is TRBJ1-2, with D unclear. Trimming removed 7 bases from V and 7 bases from J, with 16 bases in between. Per germline, CDR1 MNHEY and CDR2 SVGAGI. This CDR3 is built from 13 residues. Here the CDR3 DNA reads TGTGCCAGCAACGGACTGGTGTCGAGTGGCTACACCTTC. It encodes CASNGLVSSGYTF.

The chain carries TRBV7-2 and TRBJ2-5; possible D gene TRBD2, 6 bases. Germline V gives CDR1 SGHTA, CDR2 FQGNSA. V was trimmed by 5 bases and J by 5 bases, leaving 21 bases between them. The CDR3 runs to 16 residues. The CDR3 sequence is CASSGRRGAAPETQYF. The DNA of the CDR3 is TGTGCCAGCAGCGGCAGGCGGGGCGCGGCCCCGGAGACCCAGTACTTC.

V is TRBV11-2 and J is TRBJ2-2, with D possibly being TRBD1 (6 bases). Germline CDR1 and CDR2: SGHAT and FQNNGV. The V end was cut by 2 bases, the J end by 6 bases, with 13 bases between. CDR3 length equals 15 residues. CDR3 sequence (DNA): TGTGCCAGCAGCTTAACACAGGGCTGGCCCGGGGAGCTGTTTTTT. Amino acids: CASSLTQGWPGELFF.

This sequence joins TRBV4-1 and TRBJ2-1; TRBD2 matches at 8 bases. CDR1 is MGHRA, CDR2 YSYEKL, per germline. J lost 5 bases, V lost 3 bases, and 3 bases had no gene match. The CDR3 length is 14 residues. CDR3 amino acids: CASSQDSGNNEQFF. Written as DNA, the CDR3 is TGCGCCAGCAGCCAGGATAGCGGGAACAATGAGCAGTTCTTC.

CDR3: CASSPGGRIAGNQPQHF. DNA for the CDR3: TGTGCCAGCAGCCCAGGGGGCAGGATTGCGGGCAATCAGCCCCAGCATTTT. This rearrangement joins TRBV3-1 (or the pseudogene TRBV3-2) to TRBJ1-5, with 8 bases that match TRBD1. The CDR3 covers 17 residues. Germline V lookup: CDR1 LGHDT, CDR2 YNNKEL (reference sequence). Trimming cost V 4 bases and J 2 bases; bases outside gene matches: 10.

The chain links TRBV5-1 to TRBJ2-3, with 10 positions matching TRBD2. The CDR3 runs to 15 residues. CDR1 and CDR2 from the germline V gene are SGHRS and YFSETQ. The V and J ends lost 4 bases and 4 bases, in that order; junction bases with no gene match: 6. CDR3 coding DNA: TGCGCCAGCAGCCAACTAGCGGGATTATCAGATACGCAGTATTTT. Translated, it gives CASSQLAGLSDTQYF.

At least ten counts were recorded for this clone. The chain combines TRBV4-1 with TRBJ2-7; 10 bases fit TRBD2. The ends lost 0 bases at V and 4 bases at J; junction bases unmatched: 9. CDR3 length equals 17 residues. CDR1 is MGHRA, CDR2 YSYEKL, per germline. The CDR3 bases are TGCGCCAGCAGCCAAGATAAACTAGCGGGACTCAAATACGAGCAGTACGTC. Amino acids: CASSQDKLAGLKYEQYV.